This TCR beta chain was observed in a study of blood T cell repertoires in COVID-19. The wider study: PBMCs, B-cell-depleted T cells, or T cells provided the cDNA or gDNA that made up the material.

Assay: immunoSEQ multiplex PCR; the TCRdb copy retains only in-frame clones and omits some. This sample carries approximately 100,000 clones, about 64% of them seen once, and the ten largest clones take less than 1%. This TCR came from a human donor with acute or convalescent COVID-19. The donor label of this sample is uncertain. Sequenced material: peripheral blood.

CDR3 nucleotide sequence: TGCGCCAGCAGCCAAGATTCCGGGACAGGGATCAACACTGAAGCTTTCTTT. Encoded protein: CASSQDSGTGINTEAFF. The V call is TRBV4-1, the J call TRBJ1-1, with 9 bases aligning to TRBD1. The CDR3 runs to 17 residues. Looked up from germline, CDR1 is MGHRA and CDR2 is YSYEKL. V was pared by 0 bases and J by 2 bases, with 7 bases of the junction left unmatched.